This is a list of T cell receptor beta chains from one sample in a study of blood T cell repertoires in COVID-19. This table comes from immunoSEQ multiplex PCR, and its TCRdb copy is limited to in-frame clones, with some not included. The repertoire holds 87,000 or so clones, with around 82% as singletons. The sequencing input was peripheral blood. All receptors derive from a woman over 75 with COVID-19, enrolled during active disease. CDR3s include the opening cysteine and the closing phenylalanine or tryptophan. A D gene is named only where the DNA matches it firmly. A row's size may be missing; if present it is once, few, many or a size class.

clone size: once; V gene: TRBV14; J gene: TRBJ2-7; D gene: NA; CDR3 DNA: TGTGCCAGCAGCCGTGCAGTGGTTCCCTACGAGCAGTACTTC; CDR3 protein: CASSRAVVPYEQYF
clone size: few; V gene: TRBV2; J gene: TRBJ1-3; D gene: NA; CDR3 DNA: TGTGCCAGCAGTGCAGAGGGGGGGCTGAGCTCTGGAAACACCATATATTTT; CDR3 protein: CASSAEGGLSSGNTIYF
clone size: NA; V gene: TRBV11-2; J gene: TRBJ2-3; D gene: NA; CDR3 DNA: TGTGCCAGCAGCTTGGGGAGCGTGGGTCCAGATACGCAGTATTTT; CDR3 protein: CASSLGSVGPDTQYF
clone size: NA; V gene: TRBV29-1; J gene: TRBJ2-2; D gene: TRBD1; CDR3 DNA: TGCAGCGTTCTGGGACAGGGGACCGGGGAGCTGTTTTTT; CDR3 protein: CSVLGQGTGELFF
clone size: NA; V gene: TRBV11-2; J gene: TRBJ1-1; D gene: TRBD1; CDR3 DNA: TGTGCCAGCAGACCCTTTGAGGGGGCCCCTGAAGCTTTCTTT; CDR3 protein: CASRPFEGAPEAFF
clone size: NA; V gene: TRBV11-2; J gene: TRBJ1-6; D gene: NA; CDR3 DNA: TGTGCCAGCAGCCAGCGGCACGGCGATAATTCACCCCTCCACTTT; CDR3 protein: CASSQRHGDNSPLHF
clone size: NA; V gene: TRBV2; J gene: TRBJ1-6; D gene: TRBD1; CDR3 DNA: TGTGCCAGCAGGTCGGACAGGGCGGATTCACCCCTCCACTTT; CDR3 protein: CASRSDRADSPLHF
clone size: NA; V gene: TRBV18; J gene: TRBJ1-1; D gene: NA; CDR3 DNA: TGTGCCAGCTCACCACGCACAGGGCCGAACACTGAAGCTTTCTTT; CDR3 protein: CASSPRTGPNTEAFF
clone size: NA; V gene: TRBV29-1; J gene: TRBJ1-2; D gene: TRBD1; CDR3 DNA: TGCAGCGTAGGGACAGGGGGCGGCTATGGCTACACCTTC; CDR3 protein: CSVGTGGGYGYTF
clone size: NA; V gene: TRBV6-2/TRBV6-3; J gene: TRBJ2-7; D gene: TRBD2; CDR3 DNA: TGTGCCAGCAGTTCGAAGCGGGGGGCATCCTACGAGCAGTACTTC; CDR3 protein: CASSSKRGASYEQYF
clone size: NA; V gene: TRBV30; J gene: TRBJ2-3; D gene: NA; CDR3 DNA: TGTGCCTGGAGAAGGAGCGACCTCACAGATACGCAGTATTTT; CDR3 protein: CAWRRSDLTDTQYF
clone size: NA; V gene: TRBV6-6; J gene: TRBJ2-5; D gene: TRBD1; CDR3 DNA: TGTGCCAGCAGAAGACAGGGGGAGTGGGAGACCCAGTACTTC; CDR3 protein: CASRRQGEWETQYF
clone size: NA; V gene: TRBV2; J gene: TRBJ2-7; D gene: TRBD2; CDR3 DNA: TGTGCCAGCAAGCGGGGGTCCTCCTACGAGCAGTACTTC; CDR3 protein: CASKRGSSYEQYF